Listed below are T cell receptor beta chains from one sample, sequenced in a study of Tregs in tolerant kidney transplant recipients. Which antigens these TCRs recognize remains unknown. Assay: immunoSEQ multiplex PCR; the TCRdb copy retains only in-frame clones and omits some. Of just under 20,000 clones in the sample, roughly 65% were seen once. The sample was Tregs from blood cultured with allogeneic cells. These receptors were obtained from a human donor in good health. The CDR3 runs from the conserved cysteine through the conserved F or W. The order of the fields is clone size, V gene, D gene, J gene, CDR3 protein, CDR3 DNA. D genes are given only for firm matches. Size tells how often a clone was seen (once, few, many) or the class of an expanded clone, and some rows leave it out.

clone size: -; V gene: TRBV5-1; D gene: -; J gene: TRBJ2-1; CDR3 protein: CASSDIADSYNEQFF; CDR3 DNA: TGCGCCAGCAGCGATATAGCGGATTCCTACAATGAGCAGTTCTTC
clone size: -; V gene: TRBV18; D gene: -; J gene: TRBJ1-3; CDR3 protein: CASSPNAQVSGNTIYF; CDR3 DNA: TGTGCCAGCTCACCCAACGCACAGGTCTCTGGAAACACCATATATTTT
clone size: few; V gene: TRBV15; D gene: -; J gene: TRBJ1-1; CDR3 protein: CATSTGLGTEAFF; CDR3 DNA: TGTGCCACCAGCACGGGACTTGGGACTGAAGCTTTCTTT
clone size: medium-sized; V gene: TRBV5-6; D gene: TRBD2; J gene: TRBJ2-1; CDR3 protein: CASSLELLAGRYNEQFF; CDR3 DNA: TGTGCCAGCAGCTTGGAGCTCCTAGCGGGAAGATACAATGAGCAGTTCTTC
clone size: -; V gene: TRBV7-6; D gene: TRBD2; J gene: TRBJ2-3; CDR3 protein: CASSYIAGADTQYF; CDR3 DNA: TGTGCCAGCAGTTACATAGCGGGGGCAGATACGCAGTATTTT
clone size: few; V gene: TRBV19; D gene: -; J gene: TRBJ2-2; CDR3 protein: CATATVTGELFF; CDR3 DNA: TGTGCCACAGCGACGGTTACCGGGGAGCTGTTTTTT
clone size: -; V gene: TRBV28; D gene: -; J gene: TRBJ2-3; CDR3 protein: CASSFSRDTQYF; CDR3 DNA: TGTGCCAGCAGTTTCTCGAGAGATACGCAGTATTTT
clone size: -; V gene: TRBV29-1; D gene: TRBD2; J gene: TRBJ2-3; CDR3 protein: CSVRPPRVLAGGLTDTQYF; CDR3 DNA: TGCAGCGTTCGCCCCCCCCGGGTACTAGCGGGAGGATTGACAGATACGCAGTATTTT
clone size: -; V gene: TRBV5-4; D gene: -; J gene: TRBJ2-5; CDR3 protein: CASSLVGPGRETQYF; CDR3 DNA: TGTGCCAGCAGCTTGGTGGGCCCCGGTAGGGAGACCCAGTACTTC
clone size: few; V gene: TRBV5-4; D gene: -; J gene: TRBJ1-2; CDR3 protein: CASSLAAGTNYGYTF; CDR3 DNA: TGTGCCAGCAGCTTGGCTGCAGGTACTAACTATGGCTACACCTTC
clone size: once; V gene: TRBV10-1; D gene: TRBD2; J gene: TRBJ2-1; CDR3 protein: CASSVGTSGRDEQFF; CDR3 DNA: TGCGCCAGCAGTGTGGGGACTAGCGGGAGGGATGAGCAGTTCTTC
clone size: few; V gene: TRBV2; D gene: -; J gene: TRBJ1-6; CDR3 protein: CASTRQGQKNSPLHF; CDR3 DNA: TGTGCCAGCACCCGGCAGGGACAAAAGAATTCACCCCTCCACTTT
clone size: -; V gene: TRBV5-1; D gene: TRBD1; J gene: TRBJ1-5; CDR3 protein: CASSLGGGGRQPQHF; CDR3 DNA: TGCGCCAGCAGCTTGGGGGGAGGGGGCCGGCAGCCCCAGCATTTT
clone size: -; V gene: TRBV12-2; D gene: -; J gene: TRBJ2-7; CDR3 protein: CASRGTGSNEQYF; CDR3 DNA: TGTGCAAGTCGAGGGACAGGGTCCAACGAGCAGTACTTC
clone size: -; V gene: TRBV7-2; D gene: TRBD1; J gene: TRBJ1-2; CDR3 protein: CASSLAGQLYGYTF; CDR3 DNA: TGTGCCAGCAGCTTAGCGGGACAGCTTTATGGCTACACCTTC
clone size: -; V gene: TRBV6-6; D gene: -; J gene: TRBJ1-1; CDR3 protein: CASSLRPDTEAFF; CDR3 DNA: TGTGCCAGCAGCCTCCGGCCTGACACTGAAGCTTTCTTT
clone size: -; V gene: TRBV7-2; D gene: -; J gene: TRBJ2-7; CDR3 protein: CASSNPGSDEQYF; CDR3 DNA: TGTGCCAGCAGCAACCCCGGTTCCGACGAGCAGTACTTC
clone size: -; V gene: TRBV5-1; D gene: TRBD2; J gene: TRBJ2-2; CDR3 protein: CASRRLATNTGELFF; CDR3 DNA: TGCGCCAGCAGAAGACTAGCGACCAACACCGGGGAGCTGTTTTTT
clone size: few; V gene: TRBV2; D gene: -; J gene: TRBJ1-5; CDR3 protein: CASSDSRLDQPQHF; CDR3 DNA: TGTGCCAGCAGTGATTCACGACTTGATCAGCCCCAGCATTTT
clone size: few; V gene: TRBV9; D gene: -; J gene: TRBJ1-4; CDR3 protein: CASSVGVVGAATNEKLFF; CDR3 DNA: TGTGCCAGCAGCGTAGGAGTTGTTGGGGCTGCAACTAATGAAAAACTGTTTTTT
clone size: -; V gene: TRBV27; D gene: -; J gene: TRBJ1-2; CDR3 protein: CASSFARAYGYTF; CDR3 DNA: TGTGCCAGCAGTTTTGCCAGGGCCTATGGCTACACCTTC
clone size: -; V gene: TRBV6-5; D gene: -; J gene: TRBJ2-1; CDR3 protein: CASEASSYNEQFF; CDR3 DNA: TGTGCCAGCGAAGCCAGCTCCTACAATGAGCAGTTCTTC
clone size: -; V gene: TRBV6-1; D gene: -; J gene: TRBJ1-2; CDR3 protein: CASSEGVGGYGYTF; CDR3 DNA: TGTGCCAGCAGTGAAGGGGTGGGGGGCTATGGCTACACCTTC
clone size: -; V gene: TRBV5-1; D gene: -; J gene: TRBJ1-2; CDR3 protein: CASSSGGGGESYGYTF; CDR3 DNA: TGCGCCAGCAGCTCGGGAGGAGGGGGAGAAAGCTATGGCTACACCTTC
clone size: -; V gene: TRBV5-8; D gene: TRBD1; J gene: TRBJ1-5; CDR3 protein: CASSLRGQETNQPQHF; CDR3 DNA: TGTGCCAGCAGCTTAAGGGGACAGGAAACCAATCAGCCCCAGCATTTT
clone size: once; V gene: TRBV5-4; D gene: -; J gene: TRBJ2-3; CDR3 protein: CASSSGPPPDTQYF; CDR3 DNA: TGTGCCAGCAGCTCGGGCCCTCCCCCGGATACGCAGTATTTT
clone size: few; V gene: TRBV7-2; D gene: TRBD1; J gene: TRBJ2-2; CDR3 protein: CASSLTPTGGWAGELFF; CDR3 DNA: TGTGCCAGCAGCTTAACCCCGACAGGGGGCTGGGCCGGGGAGCTGTTTTTT
clone size: -; V gene: TRBV5-5; D gene: TRBD1; J gene: TRBJ1-2; CDR3 protein: CASSSTGGLNYGYTF; CDR3 DNA: TGTGCCAGCAGCTCGACAGGGGGCCTGAACTATGGCTACACCTTC
clone size: few; V gene: TRBV29-1; D gene: -; J gene: TRBJ1-6; CDR3 protein: CSIRTGTALHF; CDR3 DNA: TGCAGCATACGAACCGGGACGGCCCTCCACTTT
clone size: -; V gene: TRBV5-1; D gene: -; J gene: TRBJ2-1; CDR3 protein: CASSPGQQSSYNEQFF; CDR3 DNA: TGCGCCAGCAGCCCCGGACAGCAAAGCTCCTACAATGAGCAGTTCTTC
clone size: -; V gene: TRBV5-1; D gene: -; J gene: TRBJ1-2; CDR3 protein: CASSFEVNYGYTF; CDR3 DNA: TGCGCCAGCAGCTTCGAAGTTAACTATGGCTACACCTTC
clone size: -; V gene: TRBV6-6; D gene: -; J gene: TRBJ2-1; CDR3 protein: CASSYPVGSRNEQFF; CDR3 DNA: TGTGCCAGCAGTTACCCGGTAGGTTCCCGGAATGAGCAGTTCTTC
clone size: few; V gene: TRBV2; D gene: TRBD1; J gene: TRBJ1-3; CDR3 protein: CASSSTGAQFVLSF; CDR3 DNA: TGTGCCAGCAGTTCTACAGGGGCCCAGTTCGTTTTAAGTTTT
clone size: -; V gene: TRBV4-2; D gene: -; J gene: TRBJ2-6; CDR3 protein: CASSLATRAGSGANVLTF; CDR3 DNA: TGTGCCAGCAGCTTGGCCACGCGGGCTGGATCTGGGGCCAACGTCCTGACTTTC
clone size: -; V gene: TRBV18; D gene: TRBD2; J gene: TRBJ2-1; CDR3 protein: CASSLLETQREGHTQSKFF; CDR3 DNA: TGTGCCAGCTCACTACTGGAAACGCAGCGGGAGGGCCACACGCAATCGAAGTTCTTC
clone size: -; V gene: TRBV2; D gene: -; J gene: TRBJ2-7; CDR3 protein: CASSEVGPLPGEQYF; CDR3 DNA: TGTGCCAGCAGTGAAGTGGGACCACTCCCCGGCGAGCAGTACTTC
clone size: medium-sized; V gene: TRBV18; D gene: -; J gene: TRBJ1-1; CDR3 protein: CASLRVLGTEAFF; CDR3 DNA: TGTGCCTCCCTGCGGGTTTTGGGCACTGAAGCTTTCTTT
clone size: few; V gene: TRBV7-2; D gene: -; J gene: TRBJ2-5; CDR3 protein: CASSPHETQYF; CDR3 DNA: TGTGCCAGCAGTCCCCATGAAACCCAGTACTTC
clone size: few; V gene: TRBV5-1; D gene: -; J gene: TRBJ1-4; CDR3 protein: CASSLRAERNEKLFF; CDR3 DNA: TGCGCCAGCAGCTTGAGGGCGGAGCGGAATGAAAAACTGTTTTTT
clone size: -; V gene: TRBV29-1; D gene: -; J gene: TRBJ2-5; CDR3 protein: CSVADETQYF; CDR3 DNA: TGCAGCGTTGCCGATGAGACCCAGTACTTC
clone size: -; V gene: TRBV5-4; D gene: TRBD2; J gene: TRBJ2-1; CDR3 protein: CASSPPTSGGAANEQFF; CDR3 DNA: TGTGCCAGCAGCCCACCGACTAGCGGGGGGGCGGCCAATGAGCAGTTCTTC
clone size: -; V gene: TRBV5-8; D gene: TRBD2; J gene: TRBJ2-5; CDR3 protein: CASSVSGLAGPKGETQYF; CDR3 DNA: TGTGCCAGCAGCGTAAGTGGACTAGCGGGCCCAAAGGGTGAGACCCAGTACTTC
clone size: few; V gene: TRBV18; D gene: TRBD1; J gene: TRBJ2-7; CDR3 protein: CASSPFRDRVYEQYF; CDR3 DNA: TGTGCCAGCTCACCTTTCCGGGACAGGGTCTACGAGCAGTACTTC
clone size: -; V gene: TRBV6-5; D gene: -; J gene: TRBJ2-7; CDR3 protein: CASSLSGASYEQYF; CDR3 DNA: TGTGCCAGCAGCCTCTCGGGGGCGTCCTACGAGCAGTACTTC
clone size: -; V gene: TRBV4-1; D gene: TRBD2; J gene: TRBJ2-5; CDR3 protein: CASSQVSSGRQEGRETQYF; CDR3 DNA: TGCGCCAGCAGCCAAGTCTCTAGCGGGAGACAAGAGGGGAGAGAGACCCAGTACTTC
clone size: -; V gene: TRBV5-4; D gene: -; J gene: TRBJ2-5; CDR3 protein: CASSLPSALQETQYF; CDR3 DNA: TGTGCCAGCAGCCTCCCTTCGGCCCTCCAAGAGACCCAGTACTTC
clone size: -; V gene: TRBV4-2; D gene: TRBD2; J gene: TRBJ2-1; CDR3 protein: CASSPVGLAGGLYNEQFF; CDR3 DNA: TGTGCCAGCAGCCCGGTGGGACTAGCGGGGGGGCTGTACAATGAGCAGTTCTTC
clone size: -; V gene: TRBV9; D gene: TRBD2; J gene: TRBJ2-1; CDR3 protein: CASSARLAGEKFF; CDR3 DNA: TGTGCCAGCAGCGCCAGACTAGCGGGAGAGAAGTTCTTC
clone size: few; V gene: TRBV18; D gene: -; J gene: TRBJ2-7; CDR3 protein: CASSPGVYEQYF; CDR3 DNA: TGTGCCAGCTCACCTGGGGTTTACGAGCAGTACTTC
clone size: -; V gene: TRBV12-5; D gene: TRBD1; J gene: TRBJ2-2; CDR3 protein: CASGDRQGTSTGELFF; CDR3 DNA: TGTGCTAGTGGGGATCGACAGGGAACGAGCACCGGGGAGCTGTTTTTT
clone size: -; V gene: TRBV5-4; D gene: -; J gene: TRBJ1-2; CDR3 protein: CASSLSLGAVYYGYTF; CDR3 DNA: TGTGCCAGCAGCTTGTCTCTGGGGGCGGTCTACTATGGCTACACCTTC
clone size: -; V gene: TRBV5-4; D gene: -; J gene: TRBJ1-2; CDR3 protein: CASSLSVRNYGYTF; CDR3 DNA: TGTGCCAGCAGCTTGTCAGTGCGGAACTATGGCTACACCTTC
clone size: -; V gene: TRBV5-4; D gene: TRBD2; J gene: TRBJ2-2; CDR3 protein: CASSLGLAGGNTGELFF; CDR3 DNA: TGTGCCAGCAGCTTGGGGCTAGCGGGAGGGAACACCGGGGAGCTGTTTTTT
clone size: -; V gene: TRBV5-1; D gene: -; J gene: TRBJ1-1; CDR3 protein: CASSAQPAGGTEAFF; CDR3 DNA: TGCGCCAGCAGCGCCCAACCGGCTGGGGGTACTGAAGCTTTCTTT
clone size: few; V gene: TRBV15; D gene: -; J gene: TRBJ2-1; CDR3 protein: CATSRVGRVIYNEQFF; CDR3 DNA: TGTGCCACCAGCAGAGTCGGACGGGTTATCTACAATGAGCAGTTCTTC
clone size: -; V gene: TRBV29-1; D gene: TRBD2; J gene: TRBJ2-7; CDR3 protein: CSVLGTAGREF; CDR3 DNA: TGCAGCGTTCTAGGGACCGCCGGGAGGGAATTC
clone size: once; V gene: TRBV4-1; D gene: -; J gene: TRBJ2-5; CDR3 protein: CASSQSQRGKETQYF; CDR3 DNA: TGCGCCAGCAGCCAAAGCCAACGAGGAAAAGAGACCCAGTACTTC
clone size: few; V gene: TRBV10-2; D gene: -; J gene: TRBJ1-2; CDR3 protein: CASSEEGYGYTF; CDR3 DNA: TGCGCCAGCAGTGAGGAGGGCTATGGCTACACCTTC